This TCR beta chain was recorded in a study of cytomegalovirus exposure and HLA in healthy donors. In this sample, this clone turned up a few times. Antigen unknown. Study outcomes and limitations: Roughly uniform depth of sequencing across donors was assumed in presence/absence analyses. Serostatus for CMV was the only available immune exposure information. The authors later linked a missense DCLRE1C variant to TCR beta V- and J-gene trimming.

PCR employed 60 Vbeta and 13 Jbeta primers. Using immunoSEQ multiplex PCR, the repertoire was profiled, and TCRdb retains in-frame clones only, with some absent. Of about 170,000 clones listed, 70% to 80% were seen once; the top ten hold about 2.5%. Germline CDR1 is MDHEN and CDR2 is SYDVKM. Trimming took 10 bases from V and 5 from J, leaving 9 bases between them. The CDR3 has 10 amino acids. The V and J genes are TRBV28 and TRBJ2-7; unclear D gene. This clonotype originated in a woman between 45 and 65 years old in good health and CMV-seronegative. The specimen was PBMCs. CDR3: CATTRNEQYF. The CDR3 nucleotides are TGTGCCACCACGAGGAACGAGCAGTACTTC. The full variable domain, rest sourced from reference TRBV28 and TRBJ2-7, is DVKVTQSSRYLVKRTGEKVFLECVQDMDHENMFWYRQDPGLGLRLIYFSYDVKMKEKGDIPEGYSVSREKKERFSLILESASTNQTSMYLCATTRNEQYFGPGTRLTVT.